This T cell receptor beta chain was sequenced in a study of vaccination and CD4 T cells after COVID-19. The overall study: Overlapping SARS-CoV-2, HCoV-NL63, HCoV-OC43 and HCoV-229E spike peptides stimulated the cells.

Study conclusions and caveats: For convalescent patients, a median about 86% of reactive clones surfaced exclusively after vaccination.

Regarding this clonotype: The antigen is unknown.

Germline lookup yields CDR1 ENHRY and CDR2 SYGVKD. The CDR3 is made up of 15 amino acids. With 4 bases removed from V and 8 bases from J, the gap between germline ends came to 20 bases. Indicated treatment: roughly 11-day PBMC culture with coronavirus spike peptide pools or control peptides (ViraFEST assay). The Oncomine TCR Beta short-read assay was what sequenced the DNA obtained from cultured CD4+ T cells. MiXCR, applied by TCRdb to the PCR reads, yields one record per CDR3 protein. The table includes 13,000 to 15,000 distinct CDR3 sequences, more than 45% detected once. The chain is built from TRBV10-3 and TRBJ1-1; no definite D call. Sequencing used CD4+ T cells from blood, cultured in vitro. The receptor was derived from a human donor who had recovered from COVID-19. In nucleotides, the CDR3 is TGTGCCATCAGTGCGGGAGTGGGAGCCGATCCAGAAGCTTTCTTT. Translation: CAISAGVGADPEAFF.